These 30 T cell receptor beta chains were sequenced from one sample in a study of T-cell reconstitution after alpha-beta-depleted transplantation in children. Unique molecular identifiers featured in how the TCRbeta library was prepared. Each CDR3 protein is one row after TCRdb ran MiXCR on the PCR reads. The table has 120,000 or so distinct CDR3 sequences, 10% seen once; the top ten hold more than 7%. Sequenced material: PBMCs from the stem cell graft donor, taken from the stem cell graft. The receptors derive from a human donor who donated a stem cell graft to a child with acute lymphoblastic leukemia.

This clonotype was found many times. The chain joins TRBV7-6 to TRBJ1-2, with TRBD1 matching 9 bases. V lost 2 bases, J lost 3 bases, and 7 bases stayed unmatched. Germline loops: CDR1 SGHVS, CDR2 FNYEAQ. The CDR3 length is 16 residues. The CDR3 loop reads CASSLIPGQGHYGYTF. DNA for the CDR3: TGTGCCAGCAGCTTAATCCCGGGACAGGGCCACTATGGCTACACCTTC.

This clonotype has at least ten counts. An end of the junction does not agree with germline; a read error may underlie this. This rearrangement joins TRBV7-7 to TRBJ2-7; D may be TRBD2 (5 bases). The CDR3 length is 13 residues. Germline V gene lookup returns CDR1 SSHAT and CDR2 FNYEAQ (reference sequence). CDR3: CASSLTASSEQYF. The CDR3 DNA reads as TGTGCTAGCAGCTTAACCGCTAGCTCAGAGCAGTACTTC.

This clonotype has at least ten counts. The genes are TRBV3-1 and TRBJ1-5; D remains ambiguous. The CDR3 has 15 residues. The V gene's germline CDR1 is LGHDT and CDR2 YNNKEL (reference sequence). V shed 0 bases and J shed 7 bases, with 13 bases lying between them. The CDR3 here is CASSQDSGSGQPQHF. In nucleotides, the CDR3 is TGTGCCAGCAGCCAAGATTCGGGGTCCGGGCAGCCCCAGCATTTT.

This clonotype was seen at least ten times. The CDR3 protein is CASSFGGRADTQYF. In DNA, the CDR3 is TGCGCCAGCAGCTTCGGGGGGAGGGCAGATACGCAGTATTTT. The chain couples TRBV5-1 to TRBJ2-3; 7 positions agree with TRBD2. V was clipped by 2 bases and J by 4 bases; unmatched bases: 4. CDR1 SGHRS and CDR2 YFSETQ come from the germline V gene. The CDR3 extends over 14 amino acids.

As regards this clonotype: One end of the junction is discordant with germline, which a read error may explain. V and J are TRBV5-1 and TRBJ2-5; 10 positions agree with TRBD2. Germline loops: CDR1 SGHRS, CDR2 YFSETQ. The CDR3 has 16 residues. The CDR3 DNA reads TGTGCCAGCAGCTCCAGGCTAGCGGGAGTGGAAGAGACCCAGTACTTC. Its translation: CASSSRLAGVEETQYF.

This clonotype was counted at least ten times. The CDR3, as DNA: TGTGCCAGTAGTATAGCCAGGACGGTGAACACTGAAGCTTTCTTT. Its protein is CASSIARTVNTEAFF. The chain links TRBV19 to TRBJ1-1, with D uncertain. The CDR3 runs to 15 residues. From germline, CDR1 is LNHDA and CDR2 SQIVND (reference sequence). V shed 1 base and J shed 0 bases, with 9 bases lying between them.

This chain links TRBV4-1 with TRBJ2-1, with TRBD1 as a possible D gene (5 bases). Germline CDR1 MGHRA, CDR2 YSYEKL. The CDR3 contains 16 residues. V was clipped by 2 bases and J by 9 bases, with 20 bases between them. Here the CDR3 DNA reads TGCGCCAGCAGCCAATTTGGTCGGACATTCCAGACTGAGCAGTTCTTC. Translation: CASSQFGRTFQTEQFF.

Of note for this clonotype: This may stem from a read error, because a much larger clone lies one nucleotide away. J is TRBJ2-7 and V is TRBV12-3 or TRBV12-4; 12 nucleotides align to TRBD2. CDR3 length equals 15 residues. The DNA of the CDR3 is TGTGCCGGCAGTTTTGGGACTAGCGGGTTCTACGAGCAGTACTTC. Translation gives CAGSFGTSGFYEQYF.

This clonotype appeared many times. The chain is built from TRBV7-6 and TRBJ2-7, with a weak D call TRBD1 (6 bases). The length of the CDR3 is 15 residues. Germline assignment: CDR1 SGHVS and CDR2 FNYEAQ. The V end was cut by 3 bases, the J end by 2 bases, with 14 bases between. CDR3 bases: TGTGCCAGCAGCTTGTCGGCAGGGGCTGCCTACGAGCAGTACTTC. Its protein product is CASSLSAGAAYEQYF.

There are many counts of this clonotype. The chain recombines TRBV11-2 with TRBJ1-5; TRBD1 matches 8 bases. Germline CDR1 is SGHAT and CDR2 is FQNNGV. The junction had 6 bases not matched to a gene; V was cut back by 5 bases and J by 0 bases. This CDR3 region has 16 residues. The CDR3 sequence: CASSQGQAYSNQPQHF. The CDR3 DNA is TGTGCCAGCAGCCAGGGACAGGCGTATAGCAATCAGCCCCAGCATTTT.

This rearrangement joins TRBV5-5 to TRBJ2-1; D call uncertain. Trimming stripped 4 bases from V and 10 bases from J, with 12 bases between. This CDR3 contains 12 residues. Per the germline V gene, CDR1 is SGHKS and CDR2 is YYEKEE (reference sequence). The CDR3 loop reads CASSPPPGEQFF. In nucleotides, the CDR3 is TGTGCCAGCAGCCCCCCCCCCGGGGAGCAGTTCTTC.

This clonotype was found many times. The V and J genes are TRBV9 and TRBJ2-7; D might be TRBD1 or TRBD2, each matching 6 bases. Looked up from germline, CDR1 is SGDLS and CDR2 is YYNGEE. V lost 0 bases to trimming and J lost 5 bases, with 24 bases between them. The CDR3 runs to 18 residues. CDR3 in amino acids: CASSVEAGRGLGGHEQYF. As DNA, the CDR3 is TGTGCCAGCAGCGTAGAGGCCGGTAGGGGACTTGGGGGGCACGAGCAGTACTTC.

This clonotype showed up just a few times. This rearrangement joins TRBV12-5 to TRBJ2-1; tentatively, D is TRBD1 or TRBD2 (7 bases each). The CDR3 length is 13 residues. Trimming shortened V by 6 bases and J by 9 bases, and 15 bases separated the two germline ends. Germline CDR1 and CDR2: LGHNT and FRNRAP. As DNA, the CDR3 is TGTGCTAGTGGCCAGGGGGGGGGCAGTGAGCAGTTCTTC. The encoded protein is CASGQGGGSEQFF.

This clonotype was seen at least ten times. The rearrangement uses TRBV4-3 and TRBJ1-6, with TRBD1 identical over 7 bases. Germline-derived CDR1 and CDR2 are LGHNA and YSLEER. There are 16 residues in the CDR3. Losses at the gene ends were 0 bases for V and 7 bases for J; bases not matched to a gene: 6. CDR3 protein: CASSQDQGGLNSPLHF. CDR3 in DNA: TGCGCCAGCAGCCAAGATCAAGGGGGCCTAAATTCACCCCTCCACTTT.

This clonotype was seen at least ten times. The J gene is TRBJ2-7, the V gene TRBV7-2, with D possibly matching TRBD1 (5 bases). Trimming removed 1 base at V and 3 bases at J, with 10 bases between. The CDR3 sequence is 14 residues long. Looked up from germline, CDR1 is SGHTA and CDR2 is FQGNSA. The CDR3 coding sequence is TGTGCCAGCAGCTTAGTTAGGCAGGGCTACGAGCAGTACTTC. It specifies CASSLVRQGYEQYF.

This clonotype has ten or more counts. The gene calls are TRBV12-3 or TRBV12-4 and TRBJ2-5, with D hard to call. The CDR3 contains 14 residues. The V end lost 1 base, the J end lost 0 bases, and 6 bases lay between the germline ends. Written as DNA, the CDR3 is TGTGCCAGCAGTTTAGGACCCAACCAAGAGACCCAGTACTTC. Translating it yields CASSLGPNQETQYF.

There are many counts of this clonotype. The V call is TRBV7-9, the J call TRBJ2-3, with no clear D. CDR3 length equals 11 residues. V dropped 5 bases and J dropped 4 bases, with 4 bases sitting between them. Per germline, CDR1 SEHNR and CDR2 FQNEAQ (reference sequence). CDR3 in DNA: TGTGCCAGCAGCATTCCAGATACGCAGTATTTT. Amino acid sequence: CASSIPDTQYF.

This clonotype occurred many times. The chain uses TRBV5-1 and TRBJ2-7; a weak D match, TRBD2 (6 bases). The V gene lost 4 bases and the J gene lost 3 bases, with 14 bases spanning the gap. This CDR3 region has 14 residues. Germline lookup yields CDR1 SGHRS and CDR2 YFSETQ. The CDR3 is CASSQTGGHYEQYF. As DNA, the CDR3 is TGCGCCAGCAGCCAGACCGGAGGGCACTACGAGCAGTACTTC. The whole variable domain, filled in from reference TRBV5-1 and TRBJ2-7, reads KAGVTQTPRYLIKTRGQQVTLSCSPISGHRSVSWYQQTPGQGLQFLFEYFSETQRNKGNFPGRFSGRQFSNSRSEMNVSTLELGDSALYLCASSQTGGHYEQYFGPGTRLTVT.

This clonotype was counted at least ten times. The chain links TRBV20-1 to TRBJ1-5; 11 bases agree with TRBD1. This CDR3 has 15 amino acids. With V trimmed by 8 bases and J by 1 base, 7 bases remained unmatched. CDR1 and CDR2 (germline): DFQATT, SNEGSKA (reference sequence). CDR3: CSSRGQGESNQPQHF. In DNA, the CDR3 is TGCAGTTCAAGGGGACAGGGGGAAAGCAATCAGCCCCAGCATTTT.

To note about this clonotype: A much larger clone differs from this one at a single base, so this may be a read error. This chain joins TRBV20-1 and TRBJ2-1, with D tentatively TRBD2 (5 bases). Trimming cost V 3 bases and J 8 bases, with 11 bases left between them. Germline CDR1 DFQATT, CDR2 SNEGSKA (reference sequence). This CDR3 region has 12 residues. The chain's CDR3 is CSASGLNHEQFF. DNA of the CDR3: TGCAGTGCTAGTGGACTCAACCATGAGCAGTTCTTC.

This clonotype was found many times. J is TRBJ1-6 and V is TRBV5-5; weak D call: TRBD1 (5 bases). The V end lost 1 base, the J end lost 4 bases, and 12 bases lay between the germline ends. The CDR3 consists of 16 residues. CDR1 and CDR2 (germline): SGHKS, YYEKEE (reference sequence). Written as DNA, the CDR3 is TGTGCCAGCAGCTTGAAGGGAGGGACTTATAATTCACCCCTCCACTTT. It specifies CASSLKGGTYNSPLHF.

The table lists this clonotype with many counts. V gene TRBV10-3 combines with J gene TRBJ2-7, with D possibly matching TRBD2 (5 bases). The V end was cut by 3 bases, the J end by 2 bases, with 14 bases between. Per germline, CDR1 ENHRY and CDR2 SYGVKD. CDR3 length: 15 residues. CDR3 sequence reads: CAISDRGERAYEQYF. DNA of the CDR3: TGTGCCATCAGTGATCGTGGGGAGAGGGCCTACGAGCAGTACTTC.

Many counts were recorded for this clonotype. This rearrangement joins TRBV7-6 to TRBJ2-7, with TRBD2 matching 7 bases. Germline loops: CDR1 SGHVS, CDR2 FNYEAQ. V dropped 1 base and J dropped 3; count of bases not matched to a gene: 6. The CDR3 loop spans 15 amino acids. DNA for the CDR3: TGTGCCAGCAGCTTAGGGGGAGCGGGACTCTACGAGCAGTACTTC. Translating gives CASSLGGAGLYEQYF.

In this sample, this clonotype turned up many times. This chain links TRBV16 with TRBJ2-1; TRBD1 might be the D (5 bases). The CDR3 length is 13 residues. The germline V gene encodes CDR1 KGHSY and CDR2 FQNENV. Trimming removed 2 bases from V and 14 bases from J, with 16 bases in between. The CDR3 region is CASSQQGKRVEFF. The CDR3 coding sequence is TGTGCCAGCAGCCAACAGGGTAAAAGGGTCGAGTTCTTC. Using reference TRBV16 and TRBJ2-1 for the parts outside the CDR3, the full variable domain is GEEVAQTPKHLVRGEGQKAKLYCAPIKGHSYVFWYQQVLKNEFKFLISFQNENVFDETGMPKERFSAKCLPNSPCSLEIQATKLEDSAVYFCASSQQGKRVEFFGPGTRLTVL.

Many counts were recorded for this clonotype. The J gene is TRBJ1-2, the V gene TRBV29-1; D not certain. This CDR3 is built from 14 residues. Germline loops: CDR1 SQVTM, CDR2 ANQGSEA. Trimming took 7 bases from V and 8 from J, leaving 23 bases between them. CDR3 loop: CSARTGSGGEGYTF. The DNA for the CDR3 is TGCAGCGCAAGGACGGGGAGCGGAGGTGAAGGCTACACCTTC.

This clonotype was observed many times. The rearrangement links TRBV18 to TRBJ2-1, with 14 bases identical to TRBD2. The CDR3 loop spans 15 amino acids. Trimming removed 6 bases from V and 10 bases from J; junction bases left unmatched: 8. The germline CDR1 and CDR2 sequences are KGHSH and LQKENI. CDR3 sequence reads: CASSLRLAGGPEQFF. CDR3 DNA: TGTGCCAGCTCTCTACGACTAGCGGGAGGGCCGGAGCAGTTCTTC.

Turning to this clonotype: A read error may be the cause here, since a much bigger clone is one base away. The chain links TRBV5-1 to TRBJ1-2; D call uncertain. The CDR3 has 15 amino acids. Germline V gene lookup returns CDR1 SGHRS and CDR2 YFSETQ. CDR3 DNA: TGCGCCAGCAGCTTGGATCCCGGGTTCCAAAATGGCGACACCTTC. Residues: CASSLDPGFQNGDTF. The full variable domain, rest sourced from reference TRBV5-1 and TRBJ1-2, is KAGVTQTPRYLIKTRGQQVTLSCSPISGHRSVSWYQQTPGQGLQFLFEYFSETQRNKGNFPGRFSGRQFSNSRSEMNVSTLELGDSALYLCASSLDPGFQNGDTFGSGTRLTVV.

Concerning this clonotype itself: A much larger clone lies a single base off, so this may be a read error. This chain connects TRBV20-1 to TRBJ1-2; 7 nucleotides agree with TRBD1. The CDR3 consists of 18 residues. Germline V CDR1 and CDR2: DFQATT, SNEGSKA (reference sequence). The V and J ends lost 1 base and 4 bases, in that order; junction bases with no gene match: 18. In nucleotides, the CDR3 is TGCAGTGCTAGAGGGGTCAGACGTTGGGGACAGCAGGGCTATGGCTACACCTTC. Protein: CSARGVRRWGQQGYGYTF.

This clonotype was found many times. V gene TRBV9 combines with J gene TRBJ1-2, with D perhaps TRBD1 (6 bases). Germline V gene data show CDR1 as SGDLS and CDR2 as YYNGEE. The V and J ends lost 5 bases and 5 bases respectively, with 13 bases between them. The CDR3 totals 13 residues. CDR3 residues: CASRSTGFYGYTF. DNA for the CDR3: TGTGCCAGCAGATCGACAGGTTTTTATGGCTACACCTTC.

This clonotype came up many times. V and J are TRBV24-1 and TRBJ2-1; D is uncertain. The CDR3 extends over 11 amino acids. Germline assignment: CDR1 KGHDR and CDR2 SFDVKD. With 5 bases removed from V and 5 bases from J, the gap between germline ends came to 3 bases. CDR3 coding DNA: TGTGCCACCAGTGGTAACAATGAGCAGTTCTTC. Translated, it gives CATSGNNEQFF.